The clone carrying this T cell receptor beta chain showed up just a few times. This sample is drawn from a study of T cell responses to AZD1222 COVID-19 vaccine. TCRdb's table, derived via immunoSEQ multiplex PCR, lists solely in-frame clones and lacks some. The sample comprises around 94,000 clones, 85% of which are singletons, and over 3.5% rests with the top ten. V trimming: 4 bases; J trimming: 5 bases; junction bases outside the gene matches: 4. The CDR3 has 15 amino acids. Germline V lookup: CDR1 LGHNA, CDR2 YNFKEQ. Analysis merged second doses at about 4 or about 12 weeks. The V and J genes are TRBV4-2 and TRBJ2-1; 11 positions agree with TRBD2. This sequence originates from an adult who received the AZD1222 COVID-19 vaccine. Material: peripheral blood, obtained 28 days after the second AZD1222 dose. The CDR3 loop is CASSLGTSGNNEQFF. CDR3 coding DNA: TGTGCCAGCAGCCTCGGGACTAGCGGAAACAATGAGCAGTTCTTC.